These T cell receptor beta chains were read from a single sample in a study of T cell responses to AZD1222 COVID-19 vaccine. Clones were sequenced by immunoSEQ multiplex PCR, and TCRdb holds only the in-frame ones, with some missing. The sample lists tens of thousands of clones; around four fifths were seen once. The sample was peripheral blood, taken on day 0 of AZD1222 vaccination. These receptor sequences come from an adult in good health. The CDR3 runs from the conserved cysteine through the conserved F or W. Each record gives: clone size, V gene, D gene, J gene, CDR3 DNA, CDR3 protein. The D gene is left open where the match is weak. Clone size, where shown, is once, few, many, or a class for clones that have expanded.

size: few; V: TRBV2; D: -; J: TRBJ2-1; DNA: TGTGCCAGCGTCAGGGATACCTCCTACAATGAGCAGTTCTTC; CDR3: CASVRDTSYNEQFF
size: -; V: TRBV19; D: -; J: TRBJ1-5; DNA: TGTGCCAGCACAGTCCGGAGGGAGGGTCAGCCCCAGCATTTT; CDR3: CASTVRREGQPQHF
size: -; V: TRBV6-5; D: TRBD1; J: TRBJ2-5; DNA: TGTGCTGTCACCAGGGGGCGAGTGGTCGAGACCCAGTACTTC; CDR3: CAVTRGRVVETQYF
size: -; V: TRBV4-1; D: -; J: TRBJ1-1; DNA: TGCGCCAGCAGCCAAGATACGGACGGAGGGTACACTGAAGCTTTCTTT; CDR3: CASSQDTDGGYTEAFF
size: -; V: TRBV19; D: -; J: TRBJ1-5; DNA: TGTGCCAGTAGTATTCGTCAGCCATTCAATCAGCCCCAGCATTTT; CDR3: CASSIRQPFNQPQHF
size: once; V: TRBV21-1; D: -; J: TRBJ2-1; DNA: TGTGCCAGCAACCCGACTAGCGGGACAAATGAGCAGTTCTTC; CDR3: CASNPTSGTNEQFF
size: few; V: TRBV6-1; D: -; J: TRBJ1-2; DNA: TGTGCCAGCAGTGAATCATGGGTATCTGACTATGGCTACACCTTC; CDR3: CASSESWVSDYGYTF
size: once; V: TRBV5-1; D: -; J: TRBJ1-2; DNA: TGCGCCAGCAGCTTGGAGGGGGGAGGTGGCTACACCTTC; CDR3: CASSLEGGGGYTF
size: -; V: TRBV6-5; D: TRBD1; J: TRBJ1-2; DNA: TGTGCCAGCAGTCCTTTTGGACAGGCCAACTATGGCTACACCTTC; CDR3: CASSPFGQANYGYTF
size: -; V: TRBV7-2; D: -; J: TRBJ2-5; DNA: TGTGCCAGCAGCCTACAGGCGGCCTTTTTAGTGGAGACCCAGTACTTC; CDR3: CASSLQAAFLVETQYF
size: -; V: TRBV27; D: TRBD2; J: TRBJ2-5; DNA: TGTGCCAGCAGCTATGGAGTGACTAGCAGGGAGACCCAGTACTTC; CDR3: CASSYGVTSRETQYF
size: once; V: TRBV18; D: -; J: TRBJ2-1; DNA: TGTGCCAGCTCACCACCGGACGGGGCATACAATGAGCAGTTCTTC; CDR3: CASSPPDGAYNEQFF
size: -; V: TRBV30; D: -; J: TRBJ1-5; DNA: TGTGCCTGGAGTGTCGGGACTGATCAGCCCCAGCATTTT; CDR3: CAWSVGTDQPQHF
size: -; V: TRBV6-5; D: -; J: TRBJ1-4; DNA: TGTGCCAGCAGAGAGGGGGCAACTAATGAAAAACTGTTTTTT; CDR3: CASREGATNEKLFF
size: -; V: TRBV28; D: TRBD2; J: TRBJ2-1; DNA: TGTGCCAGCAGTCTAGCGGAGAAGCCGTTCTTC; CDR3: CASSLAEKPFF
size: -; V: TRBV19; D: TRBD2; J: TRBJ2-3; DNA: TGTGCCAGTAGTATGGGTGGCGGGAGCATAGTATATACGCAGTATTTT; CDR3: CASSMGGGSIVYTQYF
size: few; V: TRBV7-2; D: TRBD1; J: TRBJ1-5; DNA: TGTGCCAGCAGCTTAGTCGGAGGGGGCAGGGGCAATCAGCCCCAGCATTTT; CDR3: CASSLVGGGRGNQPQHF
size: -; V: TRBV10-2; D: TRBD1; J: TRBJ2-7; DNA: TGCGCCACCGCACGGACAGGGAAGGAGCAGTACTTC; CDR3: CATARTGKEQYF
size: -; V: TRBV11-2; D: TRBD1; J: TRBJ1-1; DNA: TGTGCCAGCAGCCCAGACAGGGTTGCGGCTTTCTTT; CDR3: CASSPDRVAAFF